The clone carrying this TCR beta chain was seen only once. This sample was taken from a study of blood T cell repertoires in COVID-19. Clones were sequenced by immunoSEQ multiplex PCR, and TCRdb holds only the in-frame ones, with some missing. The sample holds fewer than 60,000 clones, around 86% seen once. The specimen sequenced was peripheral blood. The clonotype was recovered from an elderly woman with acute or convalescent COVID-19.

The CDR3 bases are TGTGCCTGGAGTGTAATAACAGGGACCGAGCAGTACGTC. It codes for CAWSVITGTEQYV. V is TRBV30 and J is TRBJ2-7; a possible D gene is TRBD1 (6 bases). This CDR3 comprises 13 residues. Germline loops: CDR1 GTSNPN, CDR2 SVGIG (reference sequence). V lost 0 bases and J lost 6, with 12 bases in between.